This T cell receptor (beta chain) appears in the sequencing data of a study of CXCR3-negative and CXCR3-positive naive CD8 T cells. Study overall: The study obtained approximately 130 million TRB reads, about 1.5 +/- 0.3 million per library.

Worth noting for this clonotype: Antigen unknown.

CDR3 length equals 14 residues. CDR1 MNHEY and CDR2 SVGAGI come from the germline V gene. Sorts performed in triplicate captured over 250,000 cells each from every CD8+ T cell subset. Study-wide findings and caveats: Memory CD8+ T cell repertoires were far less diverse than both naive subsets. The TRB CDR3s that CXCR3-positive naive cells carried were more hydrophobic than those of CXCR3-negative naive cells. The study found that naive CXCR3-negative and CXCR3-positive cells shared TRBV-TRBJ usage, while memory cells differed.

The authors prepared UMI-labeled TRB cDNA libraries by 5' RACE. Reprocessing the 5' RACE reads, TCRdb reports a single entry for every CDR3 protein and omits DNA. This table lists about 150,000 distinct CDR3 sequences. The sequenced sample was naive CXCR3+ CD8+ T cells from blood. Indicated subset: CD45RO-CCR7+CD27+CD95- naive CD8+ T cells expressing CXCR3 (TNR3+). The clonotype comes from a human donor in good health. Some clones in this sample may be carry-over from other donors' samples. J is TRBJ2-3 and V is TRBV6-5; TCRdb indicates TRBD2, and absent DNA this call remains unverified. The CDR3 here is CASSITSGLDTQYF.